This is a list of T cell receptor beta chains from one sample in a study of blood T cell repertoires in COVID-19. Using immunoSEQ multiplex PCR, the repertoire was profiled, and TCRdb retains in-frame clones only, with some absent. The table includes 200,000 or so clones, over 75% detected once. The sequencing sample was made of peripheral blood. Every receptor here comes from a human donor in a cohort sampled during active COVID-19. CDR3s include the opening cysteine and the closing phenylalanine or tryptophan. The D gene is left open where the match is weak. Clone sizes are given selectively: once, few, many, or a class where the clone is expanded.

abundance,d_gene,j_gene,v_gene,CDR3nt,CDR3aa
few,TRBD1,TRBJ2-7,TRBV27,TGTGCCAGCAGTTTCAGGACAGGACCAGCGTTGAACGAGCAGTACTTC,CASSFRTGPALNEQYF
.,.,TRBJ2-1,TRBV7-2,TGTGCCAGCAGCTTATACGCCAGCGGGCCGTTCTTC,CASSLYASGPFF
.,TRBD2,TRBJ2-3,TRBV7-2,TGTGCCAGCAGCCCGGGACTAGCGAAGGGAGATACGCAGTATTTT,CASSPGLAKGDTQYF
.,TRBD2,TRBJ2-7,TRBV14,TGTGCCAGCAGCCAGGTGGGACTAGCGGGGTTCTACGAGCAGTACTTC,CASSQVGLAGFYEQYF
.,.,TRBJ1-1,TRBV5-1,TGCGCCAGCAGCTTGGAAAACAGGGAAAACTCTGAAGCTTTCTTT,CASSLENRENSEAFF
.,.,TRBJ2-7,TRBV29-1,TGCAGCGTTGGGACAGACTCCTACGAGCAGTACTTC,CSVGTDSYEQYF
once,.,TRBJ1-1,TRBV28,TGTGCCAGCAGTTTACAGGGGATCAACACTGAAGCTTTCTTT,CASSLQGINTEAFF
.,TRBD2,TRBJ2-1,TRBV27,TGTGCCAGCAGTCCAAGACTAGCGGGAGTACATGAGCAGTTCTTC,CASSPRLAGVHEQFF
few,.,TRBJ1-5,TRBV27,TGTGCCAGCAGTTTATCGGAGGGCAATCAGCCCCAGCATTTT,CASSLSEGNQPQHF
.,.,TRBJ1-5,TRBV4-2,TGTGCCAGCAGCCAAGATAAGCAGGGCGCATGGGCCCGGCATTTT,CASSQDKQGAWARHF
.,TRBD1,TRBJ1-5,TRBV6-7,TGTGCCAGCAGTTACCCGGCGCGAGGGGGCGAACAGCCCCAGCATTTT,CASSYPARGGEQPQHF
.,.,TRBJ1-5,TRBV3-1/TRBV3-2,TGTGCCAGCAGCCAAGGGGTACAGGGCGATCAGCCCCAGCATTTT,CASSQGVQGDQPQHF
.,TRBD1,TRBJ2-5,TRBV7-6,TGTGCCAGCAGCCCCCGACAGGGGGCTATTGAGACCCAGTACTTC,CASSPRQGAIETQYF
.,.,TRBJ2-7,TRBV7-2,TGTGCCAGCAGCCTCAGGGGCTCCTACGAGCAGTACTTC,CASSLRGSYEQYF
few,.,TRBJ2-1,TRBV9,TGTGCCAGCAGCCCAGACGGGGGAAGCTACAATGAGCAGTTCTTC,CASSPDGGSYNEQFF
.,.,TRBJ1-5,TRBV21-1,TGTGCCAGCAGCAAAGAGTGGACAGGGGTTCAGCCCCAGCATTTT,CASSKEWTGVQPQHF
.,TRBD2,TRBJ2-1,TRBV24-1,TGTGCCACCAGTGGACGGGAGGGAATGTACAATGAGCAGTTCTTC,CATSGREGMYNEQFF
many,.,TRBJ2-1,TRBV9,TGTGCCAGCAGCGTAGAAACGGGAGTCAATGAGCAGTTCTTC,CASSVETGVNEQFF
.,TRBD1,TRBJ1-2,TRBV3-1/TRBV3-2,TGTGCCAGCAGCTATAGCTCCGGGACAGCTTATGGCTACACCTTC,CASSYSSGTAYGYTF
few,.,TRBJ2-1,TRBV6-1,TGTGCCAGCAGTGAAATACTCCAGTTCTTC,CASSEILQFF
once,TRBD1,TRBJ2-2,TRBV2,TGTGCCAGCATAATCAGGGGGACCGGGGAGCTGTTTTTT,CASIIRGTGELFF
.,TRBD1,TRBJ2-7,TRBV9,TGTGCCAGCAGCCCAGGACAGGGGAGGTACGAGCAGTACTTC,CASSPGQGRYEQYF
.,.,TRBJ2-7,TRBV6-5,TGTGCCAGCAGACAACCGGGACTCGCCTCCTACGAGCAGTACTTC,CASRQPGLASYEQYF
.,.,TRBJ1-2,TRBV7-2,TGTGCCAGCAGCTTAGGCGGGCAGGGGCGAGCCCGCTACACCTTC,CASSLGGQGRARYTF
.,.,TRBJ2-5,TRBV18,TGTGCCAGCTCACCACCGAGCCCCCAAGAGACCCAGTACTTC,CASSPPSPQETQYF
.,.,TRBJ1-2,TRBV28,TGTGCCAGCAGTTTGAGGGTCCGAGGCTACACCTTC,CASSLRVRGYTF
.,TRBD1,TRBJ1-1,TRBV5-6,TGTGCCAGCATCGGACAGGGGCCCCGGGGATTTTTGAACACTGAAGCTTTCTTT,CASIGQGPRGFLNTEAFF
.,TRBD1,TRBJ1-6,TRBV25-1,TGTGCCAGCAGTGAATGGGGGACAGGGCGAACCCTCCACTTT,CASSEWGTGRTLHF
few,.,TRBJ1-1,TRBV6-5,TGTGCCAGCAGTTCCGGACTTATGAACACTGAAGCTTTCTTT,CASSSGLMNTEAFF
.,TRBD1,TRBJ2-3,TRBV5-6,TGTGCCAGCAGCCCCCGAGACGGGACAGGGAGACAATCAGATACGCAGTATTTT,CASSPRDGTGRQSDTQYF
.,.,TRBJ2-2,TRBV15,TGTGCCACCAGCAGTAGCGACGACGGGGAGCTGTTTTTT,CATSSSDDGELFF
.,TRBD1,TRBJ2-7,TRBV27,TGTGCCAGCAGGACAGGGATCAAGCAGTACTTC,CASRTGIKQYF
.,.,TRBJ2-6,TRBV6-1,TGTGCCAGCAGTGATTTCGGGGCTGGGGCCAACGTCCTGACTTTC,CASSDFGAGANVLTF
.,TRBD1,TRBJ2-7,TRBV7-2,TGTGCCAGCAGCCTAGACAGGGTCGCCTACGAGCAGTACTTC,CASSLDRVAYEQYF
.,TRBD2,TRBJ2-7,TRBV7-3,TGTGCCAGCAGCTTAATGCCTAGCGGGAGGGCCGGCACCTACGAGCAGTACTTC,CASSLMPSGRAGTYEQYF
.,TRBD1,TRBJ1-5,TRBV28,TGTGCCAGCAGGCGGGACAGGGTATTACGAGCTCAGCCCCAGCATTTT,CASRRDRVLRAQPQHF
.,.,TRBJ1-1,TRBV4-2,TGTGCCAGCAGCCACTTAACAGGAGATATAAACACTGAAGCTTTCTTT,CASSHLTGDINTEAFF
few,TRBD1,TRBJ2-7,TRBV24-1,TGTGCCACCAGTGATTCCGGGACAGGTGCCTACGAGCAGTACTTC,CATSDSGTGAYEQYF
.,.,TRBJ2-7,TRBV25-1,TGTGCCAGCAGTGAAATCCGCGGCTTCTACTTC,CASSEIRGFYF
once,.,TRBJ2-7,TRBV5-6,TGTGCCAGCAGCTTGGGAGCGGGTTCCTACGAGCAGTACTTC,CASSLGAGSYEQYF
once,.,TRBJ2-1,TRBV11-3,TGTGCCAGCAGCTCCCAATCCAATGAGCAGTTCTTC,CASSSQSNEQFF